The 11 T cell receptor beta chains presented below share a single source sample, sequenced in a study of cytomegalovirus exposure and HLA in healthy donors. Sequencing was performed with immunoSEQ multiplex PCR; in TCRdb, only in-frame clones are kept and a portion is missing. The sample holds about 140,000 clones, roughly 81% seen once. Sequencing used PBMCs. The receptors stem from a woman aged 25 to 39 in good health and CMV-seronegative.

This rearrangement joins TRBV2 to TRBJ1-5; D is unresolved. There are 14 residues in the CDR3. V dropped 1 base and J dropped 5 bases, with 9 bases sitting between them. In germline, CDR1 is SNHLY, CDR2 FYNNEI. CDR3 amino acids: CASSEVYPDQPQHF. For the CDR3, the DNA is TGTGCCAGCAGTGAAGTTTACCCGGATCAGCCCCAGCATTTT.

The chain has TRBV4-1 and TRBJ1-5; D unclear. Trimming took off 3 bases at V and 6 bases at J, with 9 bases between the two ends. The germline V gene encodes CDR1 MGHRA and CDR2 YSYEKL. This CDR3 region has 13 residues. The CDR3 loop reads CASSHEEGQPQHF. For the CDR3, the DNA is TGCGCCAGCAGCCATGAGGAGGGTCAGCCCCAGCATTTT.

DNA for the CDR3: TGTGCCAGCAGCGTAGGGACAGTACCTAGCACAGATACGCAGTATTTT. It yields the protein CASSVGTVPSTDTQYF. This chain uses TRBV9 with TRBJ2-3, with D perhaps TRBD1 (6 bases). Trimming stripped 0 bases from V and 0 bases from J, with 11 bases between. CDR3 length equals 16 residues. Germline V gene data show CDR1 as SGDLS and CDR2 as YYNGEE.

J is TRBJ2-2 and V is TRBV13, with D perhaps matching TRBD2 (5 bases). Between the trimmed V and J ends, which lost 8 bases and 8 bases, there was a span of 12 bases. This CDR3 comprises 12 residues. Per germline, CDR1 PRHDT and CDR2 FYEKMQ (reference sequence). CDR3 nucleotide sequence: TGTGCCAGCGGGAGAGTTTTAGGGGAGCTGTTTTTT. This encodes CASGRVLGELFF.

This clone was detected only a few times. The chain carries TRBV6-6 and TRBJ1-2; 7 bases align to TRBD1. Germline V lookup: CDR1 MNHNY, CDR2 SVGAGI (reference sequence). The junction had 9 bases not matched to a gene; V was cut back by 9 bases and J by 5 bases. CDR3 length: 13 residues. The CDR3 DNA is TGTGCCAGTACGGGGGACAGCCAATATGGCTACACCTTC. Residues: CASTGDSQYGYTF.

The rearrangement uses TRBV18 and TRBJ2-1; a weak D match, TRBD1 (6 bases). The V end lost 5 bases, the J end lost 2 bases, and 13 bases lay between the germline ends. Per germline, CDR1 KGHSH and CDR2 LQKENI. The CDR3 runs to 15 residues. Here the CDR3 DNA reads TGTGCCAGCTCATCCGGGACACTAGCCTACAATGAGCAGTTCTTC. Amino acids: CASSSGTLAYNEQFF.

The chain links TRBV13 to TRBJ1-2; tentative D call: TRBD1 (6 bases). The V end was cut by 9 bases, the J end by 1 base, with 27 bases between. The germline gives CDR1 PRHDT, CDR2 FYEKMQ (reference sequence). The CDR3 consists of 18 residues. The CDR3: CASTSGGGGSRYNYGYTF. Written as DNA, the CDR3 is TGTGCCAGTACCTCCGGGGGGGGCGGATCTCGGTATAACTATGGCTACACCTTC.

The chain couples TRBV6-1 to TRBJ1-5; the D is unclear. The V gene lost 6 bases and the J gene lost 2 bases, with 11 bases spanning the gap. Germline V gives CDR1 MNHNS, CDR2 SASEGT. The CDR3 spans 14 residues. CDR3 region: CASRAGLGNQPQHF. The CDR3 bases are TGTGCCAGCAGGGCGGGGTTGGGCAATCAGCCCCAGCATTTT.

V gene TRBV6-5 combines with J gene TRBJ1-1; 10 bases are a match to TRBD1. This CDR3 is built from 14 residues. V lost 5 bases, J lost 6 bases, and 6 bases stayed unmatched. Germline lookup yields CDR1 MNHEY and CDR2 SVGAGI. The CDR3 is CASSNRQGASEAFF. The CDR3 nucleotides are TGTGCCAGCAGTAATCGACAGGGGGCGTCTGAAGCTTTCTTT.

The rearrangement links TRBV28 to TRBJ1-3; 8 bases line up with TRBD1. The CDR3 extends over 15 amino acids. V was pared by 5 bases and J by 4 bases, with 7 bases of the junction left unmatched. Per the germline V gene, CDR1 is MDHEN and CDR2 is SYDVKM. In nucleotides, the CDR3 is TGTGCCAGCAGTGTTCCAGGGGGCTCCGGAAACACCATATATTTT. Its protein product is CASSVPGGSGNTIYF.

The gene calls are TRBV7-9 and TRBJ1-1; 12 bases align to TRBD1. With 4 bases clipped from V and 3 bases from J, the junction kept 6 bases outside the gene matches. The CDR3 loop spans 16 amino acids. Germline CDR1 reads SEHNR; CDR2 reads FQNEAQ (reference sequence). CDR3 region: CASSSPGQGADTEAFF. DNA for the CDR3: TGTGCCAGCAGCTCCCCGGGACAGGGGGCTGACACTGAAGCTTTCTTT.